This T cell receptor (beta chain) was identified during a study of sequential checkpoint blockade in melanoma. Germline V CDR1 and CDR2: MNHEY, SMNVEV (reference sequence). The ends lost 9 bases at V and 4 bases at J; junction bases unmatched: 12. CDR3 length equals 15 residues. The treatment denotes: randomized to nivolumab then ipilimumab (arm A) or the reverse (arm B). About this clone itself: This likely stems from a read error, as it lies one base from a far larger clone. This same CDR3 is encoded by further DNA sequences in the sample.

TCRdb keeps only in-frame clones here, not all; method: immunoSEQ multiplex PCR. This sample has about 12,000 clones, with around 67% found just once. The genes are TRBV27 and TRBJ2-7; TRBD1 matches 10 bases. This receptor was identified in a human donor with melanoma. The source was CD8+ T cells sorted from blood (inferred from file names), collected from a patient given nivolumab and ipilimumab in sequence. In DNA, the CDR3 is TGTGCCAGTAACGGTCCGGGACAGGGGACATACGAGCAGTACTTC. It is translated as CASNGPGQGTYEQYF.